Here is one T cell receptor (beta chain) with its context. This sample is drawn from a study of PD-L1 blockade in urothelial cancer. Study context: Patients arrived having already received 0 to 3 prior chemotherapy regimens. Blood drawn 3 weeks (second dose) and 6 weeks after treatment start was analyzed.

Sequencing used immunoSEQ multiplex PCR; TCRdb keeps in-frame clones, though not all of them. This sample yields some 40,000 clones, of which 84% are seen a single time; 10% to 13% belongs to the top ten. Sample time point: peripheral blood 6 weeks after treatment start. Locally advanced or metastatic urothelial carcinoma was diagnosed in the patients. CDR3 size: 17 residues. Per germline, CDR1 SGDLS and CDR2 YYNGEE. The J segment lost 1 base and the V segment lost 4 bases, leaving 11 bases of the junction unmatched. The chain combines TRBV9 with TRBJ2-7; 10 bases fit TRBD1. The TCR comes from a man aged 40-50 years with urothelial cancer. The sequenced sample was PBMCs, obtained around atezolizumab (anti-PD-L1) treatment. Written as DNA, the CDR3 is TGTGCCAGCAGCCAACACTCCCGGACAGGGGGATCCTACGAGCAGTACTTC. Translating it yields CASSQHSRTGGSYEQYF. Full variable domain (rest looked up from reference TRBV9 and TRBJ2-7): DSGVTQTPKHLITATGQRVTLRCSPRSGDLSVYWYQQSLDQGLQFLIQYYNGEERAKGNILERFSAQQFPDLHSELNLSSLELGDSALYFCASSQHSRTGGSYEQYFGPGTRLTVT.